These 26 T cell receptor beta chains were sequenced from one sample in a study of T-cell reconstitution after alpha-beta-depleted transplantation in children. Unique molecular identifiers were incorporated into the prepared TCRbeta library. TCRdb re-called the PCR reads with MiXCR, one entry per CDR3 protein. The data contain 780,000 or so distinct CDR3 sequences, around 15% of them singletons. The source material was PBMCs, mostly from graft donor cells, sampled 360 days after TCRalphabeta/CD19-depleted stem cell transplant. The source of these receptors is a male patient younger than 18 who had a stem cell transplant for acute lymphoblastic leukemia, so the T cells may come from the graft donor.

This clonotype came up a few times. The chain is built from TRBV29-1 and TRBJ2-5, with TRBD2 as a possible D gene (6 bases). CDR1 is SQVTM, CDR2 ANQGSEA, per germline. The CDR3 is made up of 12 amino acids. The CDR3 DNA reads TGCAGAGATATATGGGAGGTGGAGACCCAGTACTTC. It specifies CRDIWEVETQYF.

The rearrangement uses TRBV6-1 and TRBJ1-6; tentatively, D is TRBD1 (6 bases). The CDR3 is 15 amino acids. The germline gives CDR1 MNHNS, CDR2 SASEGT. The V gene lost 8 bases and the J gene lost 7 bases, with 18 bases spanning the gap. The CDR3 DNA reads TGTGCCAGCGGGCCTTTGAGGGGGGGGAATTCACCCCTCCACTTT. Its translation: CASGPLRGGNSPLHF.

A few counts support this clonotype. The rearrangement links TRBV11-2 to TRBJ2-5, with D maybe TRBD1 (6 bases). Trimming took off 4 bases at V and 4 bases at J, with 22 bases between the two ends. CDR1 is SGHAT and CDR2 is FQNNGV in the germline V gene. The CDR3 has 17 residues. CDR3 bases: TGTGCCAGCAGCTCCTCCAGGGGCGCACCAATCTCAGAGACCCAGTACTTC. Amino acid sequence: CASSSSRGAPISETQYF.

This clonotype was detected only a few times. This chain links TRBV5-1 with TRBJ2-1, with D perhaps given as TRBD1 or TRBD2 (6 bases each). Germline CDR1 and CDR2: SGHRS and YFSETQ. This CDR3 is 15 amino acids long. Trimming shortened V by 0 bases and J by 8 bases, and 15 bases separated the two germline ends. CDR3 coding DNA: TGCGCCAGCAGCTTGGGATCGGGGGCGTCATATGAGCAGTTCTTC. This encodes CASSLGSGASYEQFF.

The rearrangement links TRBV4-2 to TRBJ2-1, with D perhaps TRBD2 (6 bases). Between the trimmed V and J ends, which lost 0 bases and 4 bases, there was a span of 22 bases. Germline V gene lookup returns CDR1 LGHNA and CDR2 YNFKEQ. This CDR3 region has 19 residues. In DNA, the CDR3 is TGTGCCAGCAGCCAAGACGTGTTCCGGGAGCTCGTTCCTTACAATGAGCAGTTCTTC. Its translation: CASSQDVFRELVPYNEQFF.

This clonotype was seen only a few times. This chain connects TRBV12-3 or TRBV12-4 to TRBJ2-7, with 8 bases that match TRBD1. This CDR3 has 15 residues. The ends lost 6 bases at V and 5 bases at J; junction bases unmatched: 12. In DNA form, the CDR3 reads TGTGCCAGCAGACCGACCATCGACAGGGGAAACGAGCAGTACTTC. This sequence encodes CASRPTIDRGNEQYF.

This clonotype was detected ten times or more. The CDR3, as DNA: TGTGCCAGCAGCTTAGCGGGGGCGGGAGGGCCGGACGAGCAGTACTTC. This codes for CASSLAGAGGPDEQYF. V usage is TRBV7-9 and J usage is TRBJ2-7, with TRBD2 identical over 9 bases. Unmatched junction bases numbered 8, after V lost 0 bases and J lost 5 bases. CDR1 and CDR2 from the germline V gene are SEHNR and FQNEAQ (reference sequence). This CDR3 is built from 16 residues. Filled out from reference TRBV7-9 and TRBJ2-7, the complete variable domain reads DTGVSQNPRHKITKRGQNVTFRCDPISEHNRLYWYRQTLGQGPEFLTYFQNEAQLEKSRLLSDRFSAERPKGSFSTLEIQRTEQGDSAMYLCASSLAGAGGPDEQYFGPGTRLTVT.

The V and J genes are TRBV2 and TRBJ2-7; 13 bases are a match to TRBD2. Germline V gives CDR1 SNHLY, CDR2 FYNNEI. Trimming removed 6 bases from V and 2 bases from J; junction bases left unmatched: 13. The CDR3 sequence is 18 residues long. The CDR3 is CASRSRTSGGAVAYEQYF. The CDR3 region has the DNA TGTGCCAGCAGGTCTCGGACTAGCGGGGGCGCCGTGGCCTACGAGCAGTACTTC.

The rearrangement links TRBV6-1 to TRBJ2-2; TRBD2 matches at 7 bases. Trimming cost V 6 bases and J 6 bases; bases outside gene matches: 19. The CDR3 extends over 18 amino acids. Germline CDR1 MNHNS, CDR2 SASEGT. As DNA, the CDR3 is TGTGCCAGCAGCCACGGCGGGAGAGTGGCTAATCACGCCGGGGAGCTGTTTTTT. It translates to CASSHGGRVANHAGELFF.

This clonotype was seen a handful of times. The rearrangement uses TRBV5-6 and TRBJ2-7, with D perhaps matching TRBD2 (5 bases). The CDR3 runs 14 residues. Trimming removed 4 bases at V and 5 bases at J, with 16 bases between. Germline V lookup: CDR1 SGHDT, CDR2 YYEEEE. This CDR3 reads CASSKDLPGDEQYF. The CDR3 DNA sequence: TGTGCCAGCAGCAAGGACTTGCCGGGCGACGAGCAGTACTTC.

This clonotype has a handful of counts. The CDR3 nucleotides read TGTGCCAGCAGCCTGGGGCGGGGAAGGGACTATGGCTACACCTTC. This gives the protein CASSLGRGRDYGYTF. The chain carries TRBV9 and TRBJ1-2; D is perhaps TRBD1 (5 bases). Germline assignment: CDR1 SGDLS and CDR2 YYNGEE. The CDR3 is made up of 15 amino acids. The ends were cut back, 4 bases at V and 3 bases at J, with 16 bases in the middle.

The chain uses TRBV5-1 and TRBJ2-7; the match to TRBD1 covers 8 bases. The CDR3 has 15 residues. J lost 2 bases, V lost 3 bases, and 7 bases had no gene match. Germline CDR1 reads SGHRS; CDR2 reads YFSETQ. The DNA of the CDR3 is TGCGCCAGCAGCTCAGCCGGGACAGGACCCTACGAGCAGTACTTC. Protein sequence: CASSSAGTGPYEQYF.

The chain uses TRBV5-1 and TRBJ1-4; D is possibly TRBD1 (5 bases). V lost 0 bases and J 7 bases, leaving 10 bases between the germline ends. From germline, CDR1 is SGHRS and CDR2 YFSETQ. This CDR3 region has 14 residues. The CDR3, as DNA: TGCGCCAGCAGCTTGGAAGGGACCGTTGAAAAACTGTTTTTT. It specifies CASSLEGTVEKLFF.

This clonotype has more than one count but fewer than ten. The chain has TRBV12-3 or TRBV12-4 and TRBJ2-1; TRBD2 matches 7 bases. The CDR3 contains 16 residues. Losses at the gene ends were 5 bases for V and 2 bases for J; bases not matched to a gene: 9. DNA for the CDR3: TGTGCCAGCAGTCCCCAGGGAGGGCTGGCCTACAATGAGCAGTTCTTC. This gives the protein CASSPQGGLAYNEQFF.

This clonotype has a handful of counts. The V gene is TRBV7-9, the J gene TRBJ2-7, with D possibly being TRBD1 (7 bases). The germline V and J ends were trimmed by 1 base and 6 bases, with 19 bases remaining between them. This CDR3 is built from 16 residues. CDR1 and CDR2 from the germline V gene are SEHNR and FQNEAQ (reference sequence). The CDR3, as DNA: TGTGCCAGCAGCTTAGGCGGAGGGGACAGACAAGGCGAGCAGTACTTC. Its translation: CASSLGGGDRQGEQYF.

This clonotype has a handful of counts. V usage is TRBV12-3 or TRBV12-4 and J usage is TRBJ2-1, with 9 nucleotides matching TRBD1. The CDR3 has 14 residues. Germline trimming cut 8 bases from V and 7 bases from J; bases unmatched to any gene: 9. This CDR3 is CASFPGTGLNEQFF. The DNA of the CDR3 is TGTGCCAGCTTCCCCGGGACAGGGTTGAATGAGCAGTTCTTC.

The chain couples TRBV18 to TRBJ2-7; 10 bases line up with TRBD1. The germline gives CDR1 KGHSH, CDR2 LQKENI. This CDR3 has 18 residues. Germline trimming cut 2 bases from V and 2 bases from J; bases unmatched to any gene: 12. The CDR3, as DNA: TGTGCCAGCTCACCATACCTCAACCGGGACAGGGGTCCCTACGAGCAGTACTTC. It yields the protein CASSPYLNRDRGPYEQYF.

V is TRBV7-9 and J is TRBJ1-2; D remains ambiguous. Germline V lookup: CDR1 SEHNR, CDR2 FQNEAQ (reference sequence). V was trimmed by 4 bases and J by 3 bases, leaving 9 bases between them. The CDR3 runs 13 residues. CDR3 residues: CASSYEVYYGYTF. CDR3 in DNA: TGTGCCAGCAGCTACGAAGTGTACTATGGCTACACCTTC.

This chain uses TRBV9 with TRBJ1-4, with D tentatively TRBD1 (5 bases). V gave up 7 bases and J gave up 6 bases, with 16 bases separating them. Germline V gene data show CDR1 as SGDLS and CDR2 as YYNGEE. The CDR3 totals 14 residues. In nucleotides, the CDR3 is TGTGCCAGCTCAAGACAGTTTTGGGATGAAAAACTGTTTTTT. Protein sequence: CASSRQFWDEKLFF.

V and J are TRBV3-1 and TRBJ2-7; perhaps D is TRBD1 or TRBD2 (5 bases each). Germline CDR1 and CDR2: LGHDT and YNNKEL (reference sequence). V lost 4 bases and J lost 7, with 14 bases in between. The CDR3 runs to 13 residues. DNA of the CDR3: TGTGCCAGCAGCCCCGGGACGGAGTGGGAGCAGTACTTC. Translated, it gives CASSPGTEWEQYF.

The chain carries TRBV5-1 and TRBJ2-7; tentative D call: TRBD1 (5 bases). V shed 2 bases and J shed 4 bases, with 16 bases lying between them. The CDR3 is made up of 15 amino acids. Germline assignment: CDR1 SGHRS and CDR2 YFSETQ. The CDR3 DNA sequence: TGCGCCAGCAGCTTCGACCCAGGGTCATTATACGAGCAGTACTTC. Protein sequence: CASSFDPGSLYEQYF. Supplemented by reference TRBV5-1 and TRBJ2-7, the full variable domain reads KAGVTQTPRYLIKTRGQQVTLSCSPISGHRSVSWYQQTPGQGLQFLFEYFSETQRNKGNFPGRFSGRQFSNSRSEMNVSTLELGDSALYLCASSFDPGSLYEQYFGPGTRLTVT.

The chain employs TRBV9 and TRBJ2-1; tentatively, D is TRBD1 (5 bases). This CDR3 is built from 13 residues. The V gene's germline CDR1 is SGDLS and CDR2 YYNGEE. Trimming took 3 bases from V and 8 from J, leaving 12 bases between them. The DNA of the CDR3 is TGTGCCAGCAGCGGCCCTAGGGGTTATGAGCAGTTCTTC. This sequence encodes CASSGPRGYEQFF.

This chain's CDR3 is CASSLDFTGRGYNSPLHF. CDR3 coding DNA: TGCGCCAGCAGCTTAGACTTCACGGGACGCGGCTATAATTCACCCCTCCACTTT. J is TRBJ1-6 and V is TRBV5-1; TRBD1 is a possible D gene (5 bases). Germline CDR1 reads SGHRS; CDR2 reads YFSETQ. There are 18 residues in the CDR3. Trimming removed 2 bases at V and 3 bases at J, with 18 bases between.

The chain recombines TRBV15 with TRBJ1-2, with D perhaps matching TRBD1 (6 bases). Germline assignment: CDR1 LNHNV and CDR2 YYDKDF (reference sequence). This CDR3 is built from 14 residues. Between the trimmed V and J ends, which lost 3 bases and 1 base, there was a span of 9 bases. The CDR3 is CATSRADSNYGYTF. CDR3 bases: TGTGCCACCAGCAGGGCGGACAGTAACTATGGCTACACCTTC.

The genes are TRBV5-1 and TRBJ1-1; possibly TRBD1 for D (6 bases). Germline-derived CDR1 and CDR2 are SGHRS and YFSETQ. Between the trimmed V and J ends, which lost 0 bases and 3 bases, there was a span of 12 bases. This CDR3 is 15 amino acids long. CDR3 loop: CASSLETGWDTEAFF. The CDR3 nucleotides are TGCGCCAGCAGCTTGGAAACAGGGTGGGACACTGAAGCTTTCTTT.

In its sample, this clonotype was seen once. The chain has TRBV19 and TRBJ2-5; 11 nucleotides line up with TRBD2. CDR3 size: 17 residues. V lost 6 bases, J lost 5 bases, and 14 bases stayed unmatched. Germline V gene lookup returns CDR1 LNHDA and CDR2 SQIVND (reference sequence). This chain's CDR3 is CASSPDLAGGLRETQYF. The CDR3 DNA is TGTGCCAGTAGCCCAGACCTAGCGGGAGGTCTACGGGAGACCCAGTACTTC.